The T cell receptor (beta chain) described here comes from a study of cytomegalovirus exposure and HLA in healthy donors. The primer mix had 60 Vbeta and 13 Jbeta primers. Using immunoSEQ multiplex PCR, the repertoire was profiled, and TCRdb retains in-frame clones only, with some absent. This sample yields some 130,000 clones, of which about 10% are seen a single time; over 6.5% belongs to the top ten. The V gene end was trimmed by 4 bases and the J gene end by 6 bases; junction bases not matched to a gene: 3. Germline-derived CDR1 and CDR2 are MGHDK and SYGVNS. The CDR3 has 15 residues. This clonotype was sampled from a woman aged 40 to 50 in good health and CMV-seropositive. What was sequenced was PBMCs. The chain links TRBV25-1 to TRBJ1-6, with 10 bases identical to TRBD1. The CDR3: CASSARDRGNSPLHF. CDR3 sequence (DNA): TGTGCCAGCAGTGCCCGGGACAGGGGTAATTCACCCCTCCACTTT.